Here is one TCR beta chain with its context. Its antigen remains unidentified. This sample was included in a study of T cell responses to AZD1222 COVID-19 vaccine. Study results and limitations: None of the repertoires were sampled until the peak T cell response had passed. The sample set comprised mostly white British donors with more females, and clonal diversity was possibly underestimated. Spike-specific TCR breadth and depth both grew after two AZD1222 doses. Only a handful of people who got AZD1222 tested seropositive at baseline.

Between the trimmed V and J ends, which lost 5 bases and 5 bases, there was a span of 10 bases. Germline loops: CDR1 MNHEY, CDR2 SVGAGI. The CDR3 sequence is 14 residues long. Profiling relied on immunoSEQ multiplex PCR, and the TCRdb table lists in-frame clones only, not all of them. Of over 110,000 clones in the sample, 75% to 90% were seen once. The chain links TRBV6-5 to TRBJ1-6; D is ambiguous. This sequence originates from an adult in good health. Here the sequenced sample was peripheral blood, taken on day 0 of AZD1222 vaccination. As DNA, the CDR3 is TGTGCCAGCAGTCCCGACGTAGATAATTCACCCCTCCACTTT. Its protein product is CASSPDVDNSPLHF.